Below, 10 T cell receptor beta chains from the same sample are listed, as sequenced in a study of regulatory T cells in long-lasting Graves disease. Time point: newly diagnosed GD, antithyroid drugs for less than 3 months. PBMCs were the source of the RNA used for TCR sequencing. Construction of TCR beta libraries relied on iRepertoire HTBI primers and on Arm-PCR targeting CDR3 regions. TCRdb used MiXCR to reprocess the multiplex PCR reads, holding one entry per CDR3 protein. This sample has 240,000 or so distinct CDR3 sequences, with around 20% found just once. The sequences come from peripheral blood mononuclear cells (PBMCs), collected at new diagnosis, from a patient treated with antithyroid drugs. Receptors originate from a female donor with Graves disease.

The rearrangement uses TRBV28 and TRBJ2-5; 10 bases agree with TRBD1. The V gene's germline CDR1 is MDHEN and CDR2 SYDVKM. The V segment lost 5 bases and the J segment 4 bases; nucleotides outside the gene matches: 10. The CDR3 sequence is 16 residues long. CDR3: CASSPLGQGGAETQYF. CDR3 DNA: TGTGCCAGCAGTCCCCTCGGACAGGGGGGTGCAGAGACCCAGTACTTC. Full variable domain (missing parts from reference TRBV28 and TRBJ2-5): DVKVTQSSRYLVKRTGEKVFLECVQDMDHENMFWYRQDPGLGLRLIYFSYDVKMKEKGDIPEGYSVSREKKERFSLILESASTNQTSMYLCASSPLGQGGAETQYFGPGTRLLVL.

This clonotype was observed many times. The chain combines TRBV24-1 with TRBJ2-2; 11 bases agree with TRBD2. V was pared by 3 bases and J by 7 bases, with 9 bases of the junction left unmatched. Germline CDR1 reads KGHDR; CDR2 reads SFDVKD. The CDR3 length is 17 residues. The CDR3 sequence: CATSDARLAGRGGELFF. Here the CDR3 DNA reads TGTGCCACCAGTGATGCCAGACTAGCGGGGCGGGGCGGGGAGCTGTTTTTT.

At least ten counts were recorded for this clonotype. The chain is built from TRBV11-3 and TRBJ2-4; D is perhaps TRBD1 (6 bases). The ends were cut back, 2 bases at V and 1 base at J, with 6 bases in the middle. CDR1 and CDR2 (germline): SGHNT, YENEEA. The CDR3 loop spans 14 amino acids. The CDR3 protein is CASSLRGAKNIQYF. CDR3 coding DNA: TGTGCCAGCAGCTTAAGGGGGGCCAAAAACATTCAGTACTTC.

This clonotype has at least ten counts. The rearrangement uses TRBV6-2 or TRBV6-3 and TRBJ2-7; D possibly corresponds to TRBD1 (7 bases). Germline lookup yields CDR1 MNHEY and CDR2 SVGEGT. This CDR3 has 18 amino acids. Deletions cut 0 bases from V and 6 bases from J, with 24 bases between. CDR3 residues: CASSYSRGRGTVLPEQYF. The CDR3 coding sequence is TGTGCCAGCAGTTACTCGAGGGGGCGCGGGACAGTTCTCCCCGAGCAGTACTTC.

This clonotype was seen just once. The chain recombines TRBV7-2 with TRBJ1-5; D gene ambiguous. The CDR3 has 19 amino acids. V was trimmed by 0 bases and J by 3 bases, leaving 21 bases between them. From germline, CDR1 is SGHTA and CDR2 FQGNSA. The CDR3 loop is CASSLAYNPMGSLNQPQHF. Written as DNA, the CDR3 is TGTGCCAGCAGCTTAGCCTATAATCCTATGGGGAGTCTCAATCAGCCCCAGCATTTT.

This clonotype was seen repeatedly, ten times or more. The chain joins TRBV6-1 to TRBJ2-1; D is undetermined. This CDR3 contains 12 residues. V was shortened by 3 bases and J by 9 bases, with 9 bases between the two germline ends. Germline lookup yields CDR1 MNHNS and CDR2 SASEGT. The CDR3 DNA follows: TGTGCCAGCAGTGAGGGTAAGGGTGAGCAGTTCTTC. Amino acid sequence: CASSEGKGEQFF.

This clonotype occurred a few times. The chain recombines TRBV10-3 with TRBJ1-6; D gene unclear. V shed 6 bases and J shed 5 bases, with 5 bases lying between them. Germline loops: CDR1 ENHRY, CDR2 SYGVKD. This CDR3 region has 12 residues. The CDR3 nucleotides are TGTGCCATCAGGAGGGATAATTCACCCCTCCACTTT. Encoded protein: CAIRRDNSPLHF.

The CDR3 sequence is CASSPYLGGGGELFF. In nucleotides, the CDR3 is TGTGCCAGCAGCCCATATTTGGGGGGGGGCGGGGAGCTGTTTTTT. This chain uses TRBV7-2 with TRBJ2-2; TRBD2 aligns across 7 bases. Germline loops: CDR1 SGHTA, CDR2 FQGNSA. This CDR3 is built from 15 residues. Losses at the gene ends were 5 bases for V and 7 bases for J; bases not matched to a gene: 10.

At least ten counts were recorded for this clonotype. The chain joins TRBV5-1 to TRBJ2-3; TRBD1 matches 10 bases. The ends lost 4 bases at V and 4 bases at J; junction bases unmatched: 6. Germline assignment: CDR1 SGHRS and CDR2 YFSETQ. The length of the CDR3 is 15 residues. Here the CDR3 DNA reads TGCGCCAGCAGCCTAGGGACAGGGGTGGCAGATACGCAGTATTTT. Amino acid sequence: CASSLGTGVADTQYF.

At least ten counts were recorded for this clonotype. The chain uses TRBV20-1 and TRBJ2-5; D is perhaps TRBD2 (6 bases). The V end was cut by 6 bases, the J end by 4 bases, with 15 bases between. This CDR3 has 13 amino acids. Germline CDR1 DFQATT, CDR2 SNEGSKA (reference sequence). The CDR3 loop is CSARIGGRETQYF. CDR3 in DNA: TGCAGTGCCCGAATCGGAGGGAGAGAGACCCAGTACTTC.